The clone carrying this TCR beta chain was seen repeatedly, ten times or more. Its antigen is undetermined. The CDR3 contains 14 residues. Between the trimmed V and J ends, which lost 5 bases and 4 bases, there was a span of 11 bases. Amplification targeted TCR beta CDR3 regions from RNA transcripts. The HTBI primer set drove a first-round RT-PCR of the TCR CDR3. TCRdb analysed the multiplex PCR reads with MiXCR anew, one entry per CDR3 protein. The sample has about half a million distinct CDR3 sequences, roughly 15% seen once. This entry comes from a study of T cells in Graves' hyperthyroidism and ophthalmopathy. Whole-study context: Sampling of peripheral blood happened at initial diagnosis, prior to any treatment. Whole-study results and caveats: Ophthalmopathy cases were set apart from stable hyperthyroidism by a 13 V-J model.

Diagnosis rested on symptoms, serum thyroxine and TRAb, thyroid ultrasound, and orbital computed tomography. PBMCs were obtained from about 9.9 ml fresh peripheral blood. The sequence came from a young woman with Graves' ophthalmopathy. Material for sequencing was blood. The chain combines TRBV12-3 or TRBV12-4 with TRBJ2-2; the D gene is possibly TRBD1 (6 bases). The CDR3 is CASSVNRVTGELFF. DNA for the CDR3: TGTGCCAGCAGTGTGAACAGGGTCACCGGGGAGCTGTTTTTT.